This T cell receptor beta chain emerged from a study of spatial heterogeneity in lung cancer. Study summary: Fewer alpha-chain than beta-chain sequences were consistently detected. Notes on the study in general: Coverage was estimated at around 7% of tumor T cells for alpha chains and more than 11% for beta chains. Ubiquitous expanded TCR counts tracked ubiquitous nonsynonymous mutations, and regional counts tracked regional ones. Mutation tallies in tumors tracked expanded intratumoral alpha and beta TCR counts.

Time point: sample taken at primary tumor resection. Without sorting, whole RNA was sequenced from tumor, nontumor lung or frozen PBMC. One entry per CDR3 protein, called by TCRdb with MiXCR from the 5' RACE reads. Altogether some 9,300 distinct CDR3 sequences are present, about 54% being singletons, with the ten largest covering around 26%. On this clonotype itself: The antigen is unknown. This beta chain came through as a stray read in a library set up for alpha chains, and its size says little.

The clonotype originates from a female donor with early-stage non-small cell lung cancer. The sample here was lung tumor tissue, taken at surgery.

CDR3 nucleotide sequence: TGCAGTGCTAGTGGCGACACGGGGACCTATGGCTACACCTTC. Its protein is CSASGDTGTYGYTF. The chain links TRBV20-1 to TRBJ1-2, with a tentative D call TRBD1 (5 bases). Between the trimmed V and J ends, which lost 3 bases and 4 bases, there was a span of 15 bases. This CDR3 has 14 residues. From germline, CDR1 is DFQATT and CDR2 SNEGSKA (reference sequence).